The text below deals with one T cell receptor (beta chain). What antigen it recognizes has not been identified. It has no much larger one-base neighbor in the sample; base qualities were not kept. The data were taken from a study of cytomegalovirus exposure and HLA in healthy donors (TCRdb year 2017). Regarding the complete study: An earlier analysis of several hundred of the donors reported about 250 Gb of sequence data and 117 million unique TCR beta sequences from about 200 million T cells. An early release that covered fewer than 750 HLA-typed donors contained around 300 gigabases of sequencing data and about 93 million unique TCR sequences. Across around 400 genotyped donors of the cohort, an average of approximately 200,000 unique TCR beta nucleotide sequences per donor were sequenced, and 15% to 20% of those sequences were non-productive. The study combined high-throughput TCR immunosequencing, statistical association of individual TCRs with disease status, and machine learning to predict cytomegalovirus infection status. Typing coverage differed by locus: A, B, C, DRB1 and DQB1 were typed in roughly 620-630 donors, DQA1 in around 500, DPA1 in nearly 610, and DPB1 in roughly 470. Five DR-DQ haplotypes were handled as single units for association and clustering because linkage in the cohort was strong. In a later analysis, previously published TCR beta repertoires from 666 donors were re-analyzed and high-resolution HLA genotyping was added so that TCR occurrence patterns could be studied. In an earlier analysis of 550 to 700 of the donors, high-throughput TCR beta sequencing was used to judge whether each TCR beta V gene segment behaved as functional or pseudogenic. HLA typing covered class I and class II loci at four-digit resolution. Rather than drawing on any new phenotypic data, the later analysis identified candidate immune exposures from TCR beta sequences and the way those sequences occurred across donors. The aim of the study was to test whether cataloging public T cell receptors could identify signatures of past pathogen exposure. All discovery cohort repertoires had been generated on a single sequencing platform. Donor age, sex, ethnicity and CMV serostatus were collected together with the repertoire data. The study used immunosequencing to profile the T cell repertoires of several hundred subjects and linked those repertoires to cytomegalovirus serostatus. In a later genetic analysis, genome-wide SNP genotypes for about three fifths of the roughly 670 donors were used, and that subset was treated as a discovery cohort. The genetic ancestry cluster associated with self-reported Caucasian donors included around 76% of the roughly 410 genotyped donors. Besides the first cohort of more than 650 subjects, a separate validation cohort made up of 120 different subjects was used.

Libraries were built with the immunoSEQ multiplex PCR assay. The multiplex PCR relied on a mix of 60 forward primers for TCR Vbeta segments and 13 reverse primers for TCR Jbeta segments. Amplification of the CDR3 region of rearranged TCR beta genes was performed with a multiplex PCR assay on genomic DNA. Amplified TCR beta libraries were sequenced as 87-base-pair reads on the Illumina HiSeq System. In the original analysis: A later analysis counted tens of millions of unique TCR beta chains across the 550 to 800 repertoires, and around 9.9 million of these chains were shared by at least two donors. Raw reads were error-corrected and collapsed into unique sequences with a nearest-neighbor algorithm that merged closely related sequences to remove PCR and sequencing errors. To assign V, D and J gene segments, CDR3 sequences were aligned to IMGT reference sequences. For a sequence to be retained, at least a six-nucleotide match to both a V gene segment and a J gene segment was required. Rearrangements were called productive when the CDR3 lacked stop codons and stayed in frame with V and J; all others were non-productive. Following IMGT convention, CDR3 was defined as the stretch from the second conserved V-encoded cysteine to the conserved J-encoded phenylalanine. The earlier analysis of about 640 of the donors excluded any sequence lacking an unambiguous match to a single V gene segment. An earlier analysis of about 600 of the donors called V segments functional above 56.7% productive rearrangements and segregating when the between-donor standard deviation exceeded 5%. To diagnose cytomegalovirus status from the catalog of TCR beta chain sequences, a statistical classification framework was built. A later analysis assigned V and J genes by comparing TCR nucleotide sequences with IMGT/GENE-DB human TR gene sequences. A later analysis assigned CDR3 sequences and most-parsimonious VDJ recombination scenarios with the TCRdist pipeline. In a later analysis, each TCR beta chain was defined by its CDR3 amino acid sequence together with its V-gene family, and reads without a unique V-gene family were excluded. To address suspected cross-contamination and a sequencing artifact, a later analysis removed some 620 highly shared, low-generation-probability nucleotide sequences. For each public chain, a later analysis derived a clonal expansion index from normalized ranks of inferred template counts within each repertoire. Generation probabilities in a later analysis came from a VDJ recombination model fitted to out-of-frame rearrangements, and those results were checked against IGoR. Hypergeometric tests were used in a later analysis to score TCR-TCR, TCR-HLA and TCR-CMV co-occurrence, with a repertoire-size bias correction applied to the TCR pairs. A later analysis estimated false discovery rates by permuting HLA or CMV assignments 20 times. In a later analysis, co-occurring TCRs were grouped using DBSCAN, with TCRdist sequence similarity added in when clustering inside HLA-allele-positive subsets. Repertoires with fewer than 30,000 or more than 120,000 public chains were left out of co-occurrence clustering, as were about five repertoires with anomalous nucleotide sharing. Held by TCRdb, this immuneACCESS table contains in-frame sequences only and omits some clones. Under half of the omission traces to an unresolved V gene where checked; the cause of the rest is unknown. Clone size and V and J calls were adopted from that table, with D and trimming inferred from the DNA. In this sample the table shows about 200,000 clones, approximately 80% of which occur a single time. The ten largest clonotypes hold around 0.1% of the sample.

The cohort comprised around 700 healthy bone marrow donors. At the time of sampling, all cohort members were nominally healthy, though unrecorded immune exposures were likely present. The donor tested CMV seronegative, placing the donor among the roughly 350 seronegative members of the cohort. A peripheral blood sample was collected from each donor, and TCR beta sequencing was performed on peripheral blood mononuclear cells. The Qiagen DNeasy Blood Extraction Kit was used to extract genomic DNA from the blood cell samples. Trimming accounts for 0 bases at V and 8 bases at J, while the number of junction bases matched to no gene is 6. From cysteine to phenylalanine, the CDR3 is 15 amino acids long. Only the CDR3 portion is preserved as DNA: 45 bases, with reading frame beginning at the first base. The CDR1 and CDR2 encoded by the germline V gene are LGHNA and YSLEER. Results the study describes overall, beyond this receptor: Most CMV-associated TCR beta chains appeared to be HLA-restricted in a later analysis, and the HLA associations seemed to be driven largely by CMV exposure. In a later genetic analysis, a missense DCLRE1C variant was associated with V-gene and J-gene trimming of TCR beta chains, and the association was replicated in an independent cohort. A group of highly shared sequence variants was considered likely to be a technical artifact of the sequencing pipeline. Some IMGT-functional V segments, including TRBV6-2 and TRBV6-3, could not be told apart with the 87-base-pair reads, so those segments were excluded. In both the original and validation cohorts, the classifier was reported to diagnose cytomegalovirus status with high specificity and sensitivity. In a later genetic analysis, fewer N-insertions in productive TCRs were reported among donors in an Asian-associated ancestry cluster than the roughly 700-donor mean. In a later analysis, TCR association rates were found to vary across HLA loci, with the most associated TCRs seen for DRB1 alleles and the fewest for HLA-C alleles. In an earlier analysis of under 600 of the donors, most TCR beta V segments were observed in productive rearrangements about 90% or about 30% of the time, broadly matching IMGT annotations. A total of 150 or so TCR beta chains were listed by the study as associated with cytomegalovirus. Because HLA typing was missing for some donors at each locus, association tests included only the typed subset. In this cohort, only TCR beta chains were sequenced, and detectable features were limited by the absence of alpha or paired-chain data. A later analysis reported that several top co-occurrence clusters appeared linked to parvovirus B19, influenza, CMV and Epstein-Barr virus. Presence/absence analyses assumed roughly uniform sequencing depth across donors, an assumption that may not hold. A later analysis associated 15,000 or so TCR beta sequences with specific HLA alleles at a false discovery rate of 0.05. In vitro tests confirmed that a few of the cytomegalovirus-associated TCR beta chains recognize cytomegalovirus antigens. Correlated functional status among segregating V segments might reflect linkage disequilibrium, but an unknown experimental factor could not be ruled out. Immune exposure information for the cohort was limited to CMV serostatus. Across donors, most TCR sequences were observed very rarely, whereas some public TCRs were present in many individuals. The earlier analysis of almost 600 of the donors excluded roughly 17 rarely observed V segments, including chromosome 9 orphons, because counts were too low. The authors suggested that the approach could potentially be generalized to other disease states and immunological phenotypes. Compared with equally common non-associated chains, HLA-associated TCR beta chains in a later analysis were more clonally expanded and had lower generation probabilities. A further reported finding was that TCR beta sequences accurately predicted the HLA-A and HLA-B alleles for most subjects in the first cohort. Assigning TCR associations to individual alleles was difficult when HLA alleles, especially DR and DQ, strongly co-occurred.

This receptor was identified in a boy aged 2 to 10 in good health and CMV-seronegative. The chain is made from TRBV4-3 and TRBJ1-4; TRBD1 fits 7 bases in the junction. Sequenced input: PBMCs. CDR3 region: CASSQETGKREKLFF. The DNA is TGCGCCAGCAGCCAAGAGACAGGGAAGCGGGAAAAACTGTTTTTT.